Presented here are 16 T cell receptor beta chains from one specimen sequenced in a study of blood T cell repertoires in COVID-19. The protocol was immunoSEQ multiplex PCR, while the TCRdb copy is restricted to in-frame clones and leaves out a portion. There are about 270,000 clones in the sample; more than 75% occur only once, and approximately 8.2% lies in the top ten. Sequenced input: peripheral blood. These receptors came from a man aged 40-55 years with active or convalescent COVID-19.

J is TRBJ1-2 and V is TRBV3-1 (or the pseudogene TRBV3-2); D is possibly TRBD1 (6 bases). V lost 2 bases, J lost 0 bases, and 13 bases lay in between. The CDR3 has 16 residues. The V gene's germline CDR1 is LGHDT and CDR2 YNNKEL (reference sequence). In DNA, the CDR3 is TGTGCCAGCAGCCAATCAGCAGGGGATACTAACTATGGCTACACCTTC. Translation: CASSQSAGDTNYGYTF.

The V call is TRBV10-3, the J call TRBJ1-2, with D possibly TRBD1 on 5 matching bases. The V end was cut by 0 bases, the J end by 7 bases, with 12 bases between. The CDR3 is 14 amino acids. The germline gives CDR1 ENHRY, CDR2 SYGVKD. The CDR3 nucleotides read TGTGCCATCAGTGAGTCGGCAGGGTGGCCTGGCTACACCTTC. It yields the protein CAISESAGWPGYTF.

The chain has TRBV7-6 and TRBJ2-2, with TRBD1 identical over 7 bases. The CDR3 runs 16 residues. V trimming: 4 bases; J trimming: 7 bases; junction bases outside the gene matches: 12. Germline V gives CDR1 SGHVS, CDR2 FNYEAQ. DNA of the CDR3: TGTGCCAGCAGCTATAACAGGGGAAAGGAAGGCGGGGAGCTGTTTTTT. The encoded protein is CASSYNRGKEGGELFF.

Turning to this clone: This sample also contains other DNA sequences that code for the same CDR3. V and J are TRBV2 and TRBJ1-2; D possibly corresponds to TRBD1 (6 bases). Per germline, CDR1 SNHLY and CDR2 FYNNEI. V lost 5 bases, J lost 4 bases, and 11 bases lay in between. CDR3 length: 13 residues. CDR3 region: CASSPQGGYGYTF. The CDR3 region has the DNA TGTGCCAGCAGTCCACAGGGCGGCTATGGCTACACCTTC.

The rearrangement joins TRBV30 to TRBJ1-5, with 9 bases fitting TRBD1. V was clipped by 2 bases and J by 6 bases; unmatched bases: 8. There are 15 residues in the CDR3. CDR1 GTSNPN and CDR2 SVGIG come from the germline V gene (reference sequence). Here the CDR3 DNA reads TGTGCCTGGAGTCTCCCCGGGACAGGGATTCAGCCCCAGCATTTT. Translated, it gives CAWSLPGTGIQPQHF.

The chain has TRBV30 and TRBJ1-6, with 9 bases identical to TRBD1. V lost 5 bases to trimming and J lost 5 bases; unmatched junction nucleotides: 7. The germline CDR1 and CDR2 sequences are GTSNPN and SVGIG (reference sequence). This CDR3 has 15 amino acids. CDR3 in amino acids: CAWDGTGQHNSPLHF. The CDR3 DNA reads TGTGCCTGGGACGGGACAGGGCAACATAATTCACCCCTCCACTTT.

A single count supports this clone. The rearrangement joins TRBV29-1 to TRBJ2-1; TRBD1 might be the D (5 bases). V was clipped by 4 bases and J by 10 bases, with 17 bases between them. The CDR3 runs to 13 residues. Germline V lookup: CDR1 SQVTM, CDR2 ANQGSEA. The CDR3 DNA is TGCAGCGTTGTAAGGGCTCAGGGCTACGAGCAGTTCTTC. It is translated as CSVVRAQGYEQFF.

This clone was found a few times. The genes are TRBV7-9 and TRBJ1-1, with D maybe TRBD1 (6 bases). Looked up from germline, CDR1 is SEHNR and CDR2 is FQNEAQ (reference sequence). CDR3 length: 16 residues. Trimming pared 5 bases from V and 1 base from J, leaving 17 bases between. CDR3 residues: CASSVNPGVRNTEAFF. The CDR3 bases are TGTGCCAGCAGCGTTAACCCAGGGGTGAGGAACACTGAAGCTTTCTTT.

The chain recombines TRBV5-4 with TRBJ2-2; a weak D match, TRBD2 (5 bases). This CDR3 is built from 18 residues. Trimming left V 4 bases short and J 4 bases short, with 23 bases between. Germline loops: CDR1 SGHNT, CDR2 YYREEE (reference sequence). Here the CDR3 reads CASSLRRGSSGVTGELFF. CDR3 DNA: TGTGCCAGCAGCCTACGACGTGGGTCGAGCGGAGTCACCGGGGAGCTGTTTTTT. The whole variable domain, filled in from reference TRBV5-4 and TRBJ2-2, reads ETGVTQSPTHLIKTRGQQVTLRCSSQSGHNTVSWYQQALGQGPQFIFQYYREEENGRGNFPPRFSGLQFPNYSSELNVNALELDDSALYLCASSLRRGSSGVTGELFFGEGSRLTVL.

The V and J genes are TRBV2 and TRBJ2-3, with TRBD2 as a possible D gene (6 bases). V dropped 7 bases and J dropped 1 base, with 12 bases sitting between them. The CDR3 has 14 amino acids. Germline CDR1 SNHLY, CDR2 FYNNEI. The CDR3 DNA reads as TGTGCCAGCAAACGGGAGACCGGCACAGATACGCAGTATTTT. This gives the protein CASKRETGTDTQYF.

This chain joins TRBV3-1 (or the pseudogene TRBV3-2) and TRBJ2-3, with D possibly being TRBD1 (6 bases). The germline V gene has CDR1 LGHDT and CDR2 YNNKEL (reference sequence). This CDR3 has 14 amino acids. Trimming took 3 bases from V and 6 from J, leaving 13 bases between them. CDR3 in amino acids: CASSQWHDRDTQYF. The CDR3, as DNA: TGTGCCAGCAGCCAGTGGCACGACAGGGATACGCAGTATTTT.

The rearrangement joins TRBV9 to TRBJ2-7, with D perhaps TRBD2 (5 bases). Germline lookup yields CDR1 SGDLS and CDR2 YYNGEE. The CDR3 is 13 amino acids. V shed 0 bases and J shed 4 bases, with 8 bases lying between them. The CDR3 is CASSVDGGYEQYF. The CDR3 coding sequence is TGTGCCAGCAGCGTAGATGGAGGTTACGAGCAGTACTTC.

In this sample, this clone turned up a few times. CDR3: CAWSPPGSTGELFF. CDR3 DNA sequence: TGTGCCTGGAGCCCCCCAGGGTCCACCGGGGAGCTGTTTTTT. The rearrangement joins TRBV30 to TRBJ2-2, with a tentative D call TRBD1 (5 bases). The CDR3 loop spans 14 amino acids. The germline V gene encodes CDR1 GTSNPN and CDR2 SVGIG (reference sequence). V lost 3 bases to trimming and J lost 4 bases, with 12 bases between them.

In this sample, this clone turned up a few times. The chain is built from TRBV6-2 or TRBV6-3 and TRBJ2-2, with D possibly matching TRBD1 (5 bases). Germline V gives CDR1 MNHEY, CDR2 SVGEGT. This CDR3 comprises 15 residues. V was clipped by 4 bases and J by 0 bases, with 9 bases between them. DNA for the CDR3: TGTGCCAGCAGTTTAGGGGCCCCGAACACCGGGGAGCTGTTTTTT. Residues: CASSLGAPNTGELFF.

The V call is TRBV29-1, the J call TRBJ2-7, with 7 positions matching TRBD1. Germline V lookup: CDR1 SQVTM, CDR2 ANQGSEA. Trimming cost V 6 bases and J 4 bases; bases outside gene matches: 15. This CDR3 has 15 amino acids. This CDR3 reads CSVRPGTASFYEQYF. For the CDR3, the DNA is TGCAGCGTAAGACCCGGGACAGCATCTTTTTACGAGCAGTACTTC.

This clone was detected a few times. The rearrangement uses TRBV20-1 and TRBJ2-1, with 7 bases aligning to TRBD2. Unmatched junction bases numbered 5, after V lost 7 bases and J lost 8 bases. The germline V gene has CDR1 DFQATT and CDR2 SNEGSKA (reference sequence). This CDR3 spans 11 amino acids. The chain's CDR3 is CSVASGHEQFF. The CDR3 DNA sequence: TGCAGTGTGGCTAGCGGCCATGAGCAGTTCTTC.